Below, 11 T cell receptor beta chains from the same sample are listed, as sequenced in a study of cytomegalovirus exposure and HLA in healthy donors. PCR involved 60 Vbeta and 13 Jbeta primers. Only in-frame clones appear in the TCRdb table, and some are missing; sequencing was by immunoSEQ multiplex PCR. The sample holds some 110,000 clones, about 69% seen once. Sequenced sample: PBMCs. All receptors derive from a man aged 40-49 years in good health and CMV-seronegative.

This clone occurred once. This chain links TRBV7-9 with TRBJ2-4; D is possibly TRBD1 (5 bases). The length of the CDR3 is 14 residues. The germline V and J ends were trimmed by 3 bases and 1 base, with 7 bases remaining between them. Per the germline V gene, CDR1 is SEHNR and CDR2 is FQNEAQ (reference sequence). The CDR3 bases are TGTGCCAGCAGCTTTCCAGGGGCCAAAAACATTCAGTACTTC. It codes for CASSFPGAKNIQYF.

The V and J genes are TRBV9 and TRBJ2-7; TRBD1 matches 11 bases. Germline CDR1 is SGDLS and CDR2 is YYNGEE. There are 15 residues in the CDR3. J lost 3 bases, V lost 0 bases, and 2 bases had no gene match. In nucleotides, the CDR3 is TGTGCCAGCAGCGTAGGTGGGACAGGGGGCTACGAGCAGTACTTC. Encoded protein: CASSVGGTGGYEQYF.

The chain employs TRBV6-5 and TRBJ2-7, with D perhaps TRBD2 (6 bases). V dropped 4 bases and J dropped 3 bases, with 13 bases sitting between them. Germline CDR1 MNHEY, CDR2 SVGAGI. The CDR3 covers 14 residues. The CDR3 bases are TGTGCCAGCAGTTCGCCGGGACTCGGCTACGAGCAGTACTTC. Amino acids: CASSSPGLGYEQYF.

This chain links TRBV5-1 with TRBJ1-2; maybe TRBD1 (5 bases). The CDR3 has 14 amino acids. The germline V gene has CDR1 SGHRS and CDR2 YFSETQ. The germline V and J ends were trimmed by 7 bases and 4 bases, with 17 bases remaining between them. The CDR3 protein is CASSQTVDPYGYTF. The DNA for the CDR3 is TGCGCCAGCTCCCAGACAGTGGACCCCTATGGCTACACCTTC.

The chain joins TRBV14 to TRBJ2-7; D possibly corresponds to TRBD1 (6 bases). V lost 2 bases to trimming and J lost 4 bases, with 12 bases between them. The length of the CDR3 is 14 residues. Germline CDR1 SGHDN, CDR2 FVKESK. The chain's CDR3 is CASSQQQGWYEQYF. The CDR3 DNA is TGTGCCAGCAGCCAACAACAGGGATGGTACGAGCAGTACTTC.

J is TRBJ1-2 and V is TRBV5-1; TRBD1 aligns across 8 bases. J was trimmed by 4 bases and V by 6 bases; bases with no gene match: 2. The CDR3 is 12 amino acids. In germline, CDR1 is SGHRS, CDR2 YFSETQ. CDR3 protein: CASNDRGYGYTF. CDR3 DNA: TGCGCCAGCAATGACAGGGGCTATGGCTACACCTTC.

The J gene is TRBJ1-5, the V gene TRBV15, with TRBD1 as a possible D gene (6 bases). The length of the CDR3 is 16 residues. V shed 2 bases and J shed 2 bases, with 13 bases lying between them. Looked up from germline, CDR1 is LNHNV and CDR2 is YYDKDF (reference sequence). In DNA, the CDR3 is TGTGCCACCAGCAGAACTACAGGGTGGGGCAATCAGCCCCAGCATTTT. It translates to CATSRTTGWGNQPQHF.

The gene calls are TRBV5-1 and TRBJ2-7, with D perhaps TRBD2 (6 bases). V was cut by 0 bases and J by 3 bases, with 16 bases left in between. Germline V gives CDR1 SGHRS, CDR2 YFSETQ. CDR3 length equals 16 residues. The CDR3 loop reads CASSLASRGKSYEQYF. For the CDR3, the DNA is TGCGCCAGCAGCTTGGCCAGTCGCGGGAAAAGCTACGAGCAGTACTTC.

The chain joins TRBV4-1 to TRBJ2-1; no clear D gene. This CDR3 is built from 17 residues. V was cut by 0 bases and J by 0 bases, with 12 bases left in between. Germline assignment: CDR1 MGHRA and CDR2 YSYEKL. The CDR3 nucleotides are TGCGCCAGCAGCCAAGATACCGCGGCAGTCTCCTACAATGAGCAGTTCTTC. It translates to CASSQDTAAVSYNEQFF.

The rearrangement joins TRBV11-3 to TRBJ2-7; D perhaps matches TRBD1 (5 bases). Trimming took 1 base from V and 3 from J, leaving 10 bases between them. This CDR3 is built from 14 residues. Germline V gene lookup returns CDR1 SGHNT and CDR2 YENEEA. The CDR3 bases are TGTGCCAGCAGCTTAGCAGCCCAGGGCTACGAGCAGTACTTC. Its translation: CASSLAAQGYEQYF. Variable domain in full (rest from reference TRBV11-3 and TRBJ2-7): EAGVVQSPRYKIIEKKQPVAFWCNPISGHNTLYWYLQNLGQGPELLIRYENEEAVDDSQLPKDRFSAERLKGVDSTLKIQPAELGDSAVYLCASSLAAQGYEQYFGPGTRLTVT.

The chain couples TRBV7-9 to TRBJ2-5; 7 bases are a match to TRBD1. There are 15 residues in the CDR3. V lost 0 bases and J lost 1; bases outside the gene matches: 2. CDR1 is SEHNR, CDR2 FQNEAQ, per germline (reference sequence). DNA for the CDR3: TGTGCCAGCAGCTTAGCCTCAGGGGGCCAAGAGACCCAGTACTTC. Its protein product is CASSLASGGQETQYF.